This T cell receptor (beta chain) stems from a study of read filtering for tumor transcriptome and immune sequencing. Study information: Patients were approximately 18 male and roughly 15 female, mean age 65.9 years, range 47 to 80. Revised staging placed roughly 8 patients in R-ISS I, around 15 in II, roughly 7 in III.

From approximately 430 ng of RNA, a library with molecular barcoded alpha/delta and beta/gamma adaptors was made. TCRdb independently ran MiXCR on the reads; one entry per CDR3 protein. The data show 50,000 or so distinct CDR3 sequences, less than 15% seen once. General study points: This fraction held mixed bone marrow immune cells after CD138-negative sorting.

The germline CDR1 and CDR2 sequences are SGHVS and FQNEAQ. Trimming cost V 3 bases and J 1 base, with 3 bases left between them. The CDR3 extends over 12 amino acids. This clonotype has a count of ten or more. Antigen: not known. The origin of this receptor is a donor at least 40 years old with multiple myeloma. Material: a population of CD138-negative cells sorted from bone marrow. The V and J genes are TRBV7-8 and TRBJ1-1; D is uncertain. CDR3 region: CASSFANTEAFF. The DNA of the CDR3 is TGTGCCAGCAGCTTCGCGAACACTGAAGCTTTCTTT.